The 21 T cell receptor beta chains given below trace back to one sample, sequenced in a study of regulatory T cells in long-lasting Graves disease. This sample's time point: newly diagnosed GD, antithyroid drugs for less than 3 months. Preparation of the TCR library used RNA extracted from PBMCs. Arm-PCR with iRepertoire HTBI primers amplified the CDR3 regions for these TCR beta libraries. TCRdb called the multiplex PCR reads again in MiXCR, with one record for every CDR3 protein. Among 500,000 to 700,000 distinct CDR3 sequences listed, under 20% were seen once. These same data were also listed under a study on T cells in Graves' hyperthyroidism and ophthalmopathy.

The sample in question was peripheral blood mononuclear cells (PBMCs), obtained at new diagnosis, from a patient treated with antithyroid drugs. The receptors here all came from a woman aged 30 to 39 with Graves disease.

The CDR3, as DNA: TGTGCCAGCAGCGAGATTCACGAGCAGTACTTC. Protein: CASSEIHEQYF. V and J are TRBV7-9 and TRBJ2-7, with D hard to call. This CDR3 is 11 amino acids long. Germline V gene sequence: CDR1 SEHNR, CDR2 FQNEAQ (reference sequence). The germline V and J ends were trimmed by 5 bases and 5 bases, with 7 bases remaining between them.

The sample holds many counts of this clonotype. The chain employs TRBV28 and TRBJ2-1, with TRBD2 identical over 12 bases. CDR1 is MDHEN, CDR2 SYDVKM, per germline. The CDR3 consists of 15 residues. The V segment lost 6 bases and the J segment 7 bases; nucleotides outside the gene matches: 7. Here the CDR3 DNA reads TGTGCCAGCAGCTCAGCTACTAGCGGGGGGAATGAGCAGTTCTTC. Protein: CASSSATSGGNEQFF.

The chain carries TRBV14 and TRBJ2-1; unclear D gene. V was cut by 5 bases and J by 3 bases, with 14 bases left in between. The CDR3 contains 15 residues. Germline values: CDR1 SGHDN, CDR2 FVKESK. As DNA, the CDR3 is TGTGCCAGCAGCGGCGAGAGAATCTTCTACAATGAGCAGTTCTTC. Translation gives CASSGERIFYNEQFF.

This clonotype occurred many times. V is TRBV28 and J is TRBJ1-5, with 8 bases that match TRBD1. The CDR3 spans 14 residues. CDR1 MDHEN and CDR2 SYDVKM come from the germline V gene. Trimming cost V 3 bases and J 7 bases; bases outside gene matches: 5. CDR3 nucleotides: TGTGCCAGCAGTTTCTACGGACAGGGCCAGCCCCAGCATTTT. Amino acid sequence: CASSFYGQGQPQHF.

The table lists this clonotype with many counts. CDR3 region: CASSLVGYEQYF. CDR3 coding DNA: TGTGCCAGCAGCTTGGTCGGCTACGAGCAGTACTTC. V gene TRBV7-9 combines with J gene TRBJ2-7; D is unresolved. Germline V CDR1 and CDR2: SEHNR, FQNEAQ (reference sequence). V was trimmed by 3 bases and J by 3 bases, leaving 6 bases between them. This CDR3 contains 12 residues. Complete variable domain (other parts from reference TRBV7-9 and TRBJ2-7): DTGVSQNPRHKITKRGQNVTFRCDPISEHNRLYWYRQTLGQGPEFLTYFQNEAQLEKSRLLSDRFSAERPKGSFSTLEIQRTEQGDSAMYLCASSLVGYEQYFGPGTRLTVT.

V is TRBV18 and J is TRBJ1-3; 11 bases are a match to TRBD1. This CDR3 has 15 amino acids. The V and J ends lost 6 bases and 2 bases, in that order; junction bases with no gene match: 3. CDR1 is KGHSH and CDR2 is LQKENI in the germline V gene. This CDR3 reads CASSPGQGAGNTIYF. CDR3 nucleotide sequence: TGTGCCAGCTCCCCGGGACAGGGGGCTGGAAACACCATATATTTT.

This clonotype was picked up many times. The chain is built from TRBV29-1 and TRBJ2-5; D could derive from TRBD1 or TRBD2 (5 bases each). Per germline, CDR1 SQVTM and CDR2 ANQGSEA. This CDR3 has 13 residues. V was cut by 0 bases and J by 2 bases, with 7 bases left in between. Here the CDR3 reads CSVEEGDQETQYF. The CDR3 DNA reads as TGCAGCGTTGAAGAGGGGGATCAAGAGACCCAGTACTTC.

This clonotype was detected many times. The CDR3 nucleotides read TGTGCCAGCAGACCTATGGGACAGGGGGATGAGCAGTTCTTC. This sequence encodes CASRPMGQGDEQFF. The chain is built from TRBV6-1 and TRBJ2-1; 11 bases agree with TRBD1. Germline V gene sequence: CDR1 MNHNS, CDR2 SASEGT. CDR3 size: 14 residues. V was clipped by 6 bases and J by 8 bases; unmatched bases: 6.

This clonotype came up many times. The V call is TRBV7-9, the J call TRBJ2-3; D is unclear. Germline CDR1 SEHNR, CDR2 FQNEAQ (reference sequence). The V end lost 5 bases, the J end lost 4 bases, and 13 bases lay between the germline ends. The length of the CDR3 is 14 residues. In DNA form, the CDR3 reads TGTGCCAGCAGCCCAGCACTGGTCCCAGATACGCAGTATTTT. Residues: CASSPALVPDTQYF.

This chain links TRBV10-3 with TRBJ2-3, with TRBD2 matching 7 bases. Trimming at V came to 2 bases and at J to 4 bases, leaving 9 bases not matched to a gene. CDR3 length equals 16 residues. Germline V gives CDR1 ENHRY, CDR2 SYGVKD. CDR3: CAISERGGRSADTQYF. The CDR3, as DNA: TGTGCCATCAGTGAGCGTGGCGGGAGAAGCGCAGATACGCAGTATTTT.

In its sample, this clonotype was seen many times. V gene TRBV6-2 or TRBV6-3 combines with J gene TRBJ1-5; D is unclear. V shed 2 bases and J shed 5 bases, with 10 bases lying between them. This CDR3 is 14 amino acids long. Per germline, CDR1 MNHEY and CDR2 SVGEGT. The CDR3 here is CASSYLEGYQPQHF. CDR3 bases: TGTGCCAGCAGTTACCTTGAAGGTTATCAGCCCCAGCATTTT.

The table lists this clonotype with a few counts. V usage is TRBV7-2 and J usage is TRBJ1-3; D may be TRBD1 (6 bases). Germline V gene data show CDR1 as SGHTA and CDR2 as FQGNSA. CDR3 length: 18 residues. Trimming pared 1 base from V and 0 bases from J, leaving 16 bases between. For the CDR3, the DNA is TGTGCCAGCAGCTTAGGGTCCCCAGGGGCCGGCTCTGGAAACACCATATATTTT. Amino acid sequence: CASSLGSPGAGSGNTIYF.

This clonotype has a handful of counts. V gene TRBV3-1 combines with J gene TRBJ1-2; possibly TRBD1 for D (6 bases). Germline values: CDR1 LGHDT, CDR2 YNNKEL (reference sequence). The CDR3 has 17 residues. V lost 8 bases, J lost 5 bases, and 27 bases lay in between. CDR3 sequence: CASGPPNYRVRAYGYTF. In nucleotides, the CDR3 is TGTGCCAGCGGCCCACCCAACTACAGGGTTCGGGCTTATGGCTACACCTTC.

In this sample, this clonotype turned up many times. This chain joins TRBV20-1 and TRBJ2-2, with 9 bases matching TRBD2. The CDR3 runs 16 residues. Trimming at V came to 5 bases and at J to 0 bases, leaving 7 bases not matched to a gene. Germline assignment: CDR1 DFQATT and CDR2 SNEGSKA (reference sequence). This CDR3 reads CSARLAGIANTGELFF. The CDR3 nucleotides read TGCAGTGCTCGGCTAGCGGGGATCGCGAACACCGGGGAGCTGTTTTTT.

J is TRBJ1-4 and V is TRBV5-4, with D perhaps TRBD1 (5 bases). This CDR3 spans 14 amino acids. The ends were cut back, 6 bases at V and 2 bases at J, with 11 bases in the middle. Germline values: CDR1 SGHNT, CDR2 YYREEE (reference sequence). This chain's CDR3 is CASTLRGTNEKLFF. CDR3 DNA: TGTGCCAGCACGTTACGGGGGACTAATGAAAAACTGTTTTTT. Variable domain in full (rest from reference TRBV5-4 and TRBJ1-4): ETGVTQSPTHLIKTRGQQVTLRCSSQSGHNTVSWYQQALGQGPQFIFQYYREEENGRGNFPPRFSGLQFPNYSSELNVNALELDDSALYLCASTLRGTNEKLFFGSGTQLSVL.

V and J are TRBV7-2 and TRBJ2-7; 7 nucleotides line up with TRBD2. The CDR3 is made up of 16 amino acids. CDR1 SGHTA and CDR2 FQGNSA come from the germline V gene. V lost 2 bases to trimming and J lost 4 bases; unmatched junction nucleotides: 11. The CDR3 here is CASSLFDVGEGYEQYF. The CDR3 nucleotides are TGTGCCAGCAGCTTATTTGATGTCGGGGAGGGATACGAGCAGTACTTC. Full variable domain (rest looked up from reference TRBV7-2 and TRBJ2-7): GAGVSQSPSNKVTEKGKDVELRCDPISGHTALYWYRQSLGQGLEFLIYFQGNSAPDKSGLPSDRFSAERTGGSVSTLTIQRTQQEDSAVYLCASSLFDVGEGYEQYFGPGTRLTVT.

This clonotype was detected a few times. The rearrangement links TRBV5-6 to TRBJ2-5; a weak D match, TRBD2 (5 bases). CDR3 length equals 13 residues. V was clipped by 1 base and J by 5 bases, with 9 bases between them. Looked up from germline, CDR1 is SGHDT and CDR2 is YYEEEE. CDR3 DNA sequence: TGTGCCAGCAGCTTGTACCCGGGGGAGACCCAGTACTTC. Amino acid sequence: CASSLYPGETQYF.

This clonotype was detected many times. V and J are TRBV11-2 and TRBJ2-3, with D unresolved. V was shortened by 5 bases and J by 0 bases, with 9 bases between the two germline ends. Germline CDR1 is SGHAT and CDR2 is FQNNGV. The CDR3 is made up of 14 amino acids. The CDR3 nucleotides read TGTGCCAGCAGCAGGAGTGCTAGCACAGATACGCAGTATTTT. Amino acids: CASSRSASTDTQYF.

About this clonotype: A much larger clone differs from this one at a single base, so this may be a read error. This chain connects TRBV5-1 to TRBJ2-1, with 8 bases aligning to TRBD2. The CDR3 has 13 amino acids. The germline V gene has CDR1 SGHRS and CDR2 YFSETQ. After removal of 8 bases from V and 7 bases from J, the junction contained 8 bases not matched to a gene. The CDR3 DNA sequence: TGCGCCAGAAGGGGGGTAGCGGGGAATGAGCAGTTCTTC. It codes for CARRGVAGNEQFF. The whole variable domain, remainder taken from reference TRBV5-1 and TRBJ2-1, is KAGVTQTPRYLIKTRGQQVTLSCSPISGHRSVSWYQQTPGQGLQFLFEYFSETQRNKGNFPGRFSGRQFSNSRSEMNVSTLELGDSALYLCARRGVAGNEQFFGPGTRLTVL.

The sample holds a few counts of this clonotype. The rearrangement uses TRBV20-1 and TRBJ1-5; D gene unclear. Trimming shortened V by 1 base and J by 3 bases, and 10 bases separated the two germline ends. Germline CDR1 reads DFQATT; CDR2 reads SNEGSKA (reference sequence). The CDR3 extends over 14 amino acids. This CDR3 is CSARVTGDNQPQHF. CDR3 DNA sequence: TGCAGTGCTAGAGTTACTGGGGACAATCAGCCCCAGCATTTT.

There are many counts of this clonotype. V gene TRBV7-2 combines with J gene TRBJ2-3, with 10 bases lining up with TRBD2. Germline lookup yields CDR1 SGHTA and CDR2 FQGNSA. V lost 2 bases to trimming and J lost 6 bases; unmatched junction nucleotides: 5. This CDR3 spans 15 amino acids. The CDR3 loop reads CASSLIAGGGDTQYF. The CDR3 nucleotides read TGTGCCAGCAGCTTAATAGCGGGAGGCGGGGATACGCAGTATTTT.